One sample yielded the 29 T cell receptor beta chains listed below, sequenced in a study of blood T cells in healthy people across ages. It was with a sample-barcoded 5' primer and a J-beta primer mix that a second PCR of roughly 6 to 12 cycles was run. TCRdb reprocessed the 5' RACE reads via MiXCR and lists one record per CDR3 protein. Of 550,000 to 600,000 distinct CDR3 sequences listed, roughly 48% were seen once; the top ten hold 20% to 25%. Sequenced: blood. The receptor source for this set is an elderly man in good health.

The rearrangement links TRBV18 to TRBJ2-3, with D possibly being TRBD1 (6 bases). The V gene's germline CDR1 is KGHSH and CDR2 LQKENI. This CDR3 is 15 amino acids long. V was pared by 6 bases and J by 6 bases, with 19 bases between. CDR3 sequence: CASSPGEGPHDTQYF. CDR3 in DNA: TGTGCCAGCTCCCCAGGGGAAGGGCCCCACGATACGCAGTATTTT.

The gene calls are TRBV9 and TRBJ2-3, with TRBD2 matching 8 bases. The germline V gene encodes CDR1 SGDLS and CDR2 YYNGEE. CDR3 size: 16 residues. V lost 0 bases to trimming and J lost 3 bases; unmatched junction nucleotides: 6. CDR3: CASSVGAGGGTDTQYF. The DNA of the CDR3 is TGTGCCAGCAGCGTAGGGGCGGGAGGTGGGACAGATACGCAGTATTTT. The variable domain in full, completed from reference TRBV9 and TRBJ2-3, reads DSGVTQTPKHLITATGQRVTLRCSPRSGDLSVYWYQQSLDQGLQFLIQYYNGEERAKGNILERFSAQQFPDLHSELNLSSLELGDSALYFCASSVGAGGGTDTQYFGPGTRLTVL.

This rearrangement joins TRBV11-2 to TRBJ2-1; 9 bases align to TRBD2. J lost 10 bases, V lost 1 base, and 17 bases had no gene match. CDR1 and CDR2 (germline): SGHAT, FQNNGV. This CDR3 region has 18 residues. The CDR3: CASSLVGVGGRALREQFF. In DNA, the CDR3 is TGTGCCAGCAGCTTAGTAGGGGTAGGCGGGAGGGCCCTCCGAGAGCAGTTCTTC.

This chain links TRBV7-6 with TRBJ2-1; 10 bases line up with TRBD1. The CDR3 runs 17 residues. With V trimmed by 1 base and J by 13 bases, 16 bases remained unmatched. Germline V gene data show CDR1 as SGHVS and CDR2 as FNYEAQ. The CDR3 here is CASSLEGTGALRETQFF. CDR3 coding DNA: TGTGCCAGCAGCTTAGAAGGGACAGGGGCCCTACGAGAGACCCAGTTCTTC.

This clonotype turned up a few times. The chain recombines TRBV20-1 with TRBJ1-2, with 9 bases fitting TRBD1. This CDR3 has 14 amino acids. With 5 bases clipped from V and 0 bases from J, the junction kept 4 bases outside the gene matches. Germline-derived CDR1 and CDR2 are DFQATT and SNEGSKA (reference sequence). CDR3 loop: CSALWTGANYGYTF. The CDR3, as DNA: TGCAGTGCTCTATGGACAGGGGCTAACTATGGCTACACCTTC.

This chain uses TRBV29-1 with TRBJ2-3; the match to TRBD1 covers 9 bases. Unmatched junction bases numbered 12, after V lost 4 bases and J lost 4 bases. This CDR3 has 16 amino acids. Germline V gene lookup returns CDR1 SQVTM and CDR2 ANQGSEA. The CDR3 here is CSVVHRDRVISDTQYF. CDR3 in DNA: TGCAGCGTTGTACACAGGGACAGGGTTATTTCAGATACGCAGTATTTT.

The chain uses TRBV7-9 and TRBJ2-1; 8 nucleotides align to TRBD1. The end of the DNA aligns better with TRBJ2-7, so the J call may be wrong. The CDR3 consists of 18 residues. Germline V gives CDR1 SEHNR, CDR2 FQNEAQ (reference sequence). CDR3 amino acids: CASSLLGPGTGSYNEQYF. CDR3 in DNA: TGTGCCAGCAGCTTATTGGGCCCTGGGACAGGTTCGTACAATGAGCAGTACTTC.

The rearrangement uses TRBV6-6 and TRBJ2-6; perhaps D is TRBD1 or TRBD2 (5 bases each). The CDR3 consists of 17 residues. V shed 8 bases and J shed 3 bases, with 20 bases lying between them. CDR1 is MNHNY, CDR2 SVGAGI, per germline (reference sequence). In nucleotides, the CDR3 is TGTGCCAGCCGGGACCCACTTAGTGGGCGTGGGGCCAACGTCCTGACTTTC. Protein product: CASRDPLSGRGANVLTF.

This clonotype occurred a few times. The V call is TRBV7-2, the J call TRBJ1-5, with 8 bases aligning to TRBD1. V shed 5 bases, J shed 7 bases, and the junction held 4 bases outside the gene matches. The CDR3 loop spans 13 amino acids. CDR1 is SGHTA and CDR2 is FQGNSA in the germline V gene. CDR3 residues: CASSGNRGQPQHF. DNA for the CDR3: TGTGCCAGCAGCGGGAACAGGGGGCAGCCCCAGCATTTT.

Remarks on this clonotype: This could be a read error, since a much larger clone is one nucleotide away. The V gene is TRBV6-5, the J gene TRBJ1-1; 7 bases are a match to TRBD1. The CDR3 sequence is 14 residues long. The junction had 8 bases not matched to a gene; V was cut back by 5 bases and J by 5 bases. CDR1 and CDR2 (germline): MNHEY, SVGAGI. CDR3 sequence reads: CASSTDRAATEAFF. The CDR3 nucleotides are TGTGCCAGCAGTACCGACAGGGCTGCAACTGAAGCTTTCTTT.

The chain links TRBV25-1 to TRBJ1-2; D is ambiguous. Germline CDR1 MGHDK, CDR2 SYGVNS. The length of the CDR3 is 11 residues. Trimming pared 4 bases from V and 8 bases from J, leaving 8 bases between. In DNA form, the CDR3 reads TGTGCCAGCAGTGCGCCGAGGGGCTACACCTTC. It specifies CASSAPRGYTF.

This chain joins TRBV18 and TRBJ2-1; maybe TRBD2 (6 bases). The CDR3 is made up of 13 amino acids. V lost 2 bases and J 11 bases, leaving 13 bases between the germline ends. Germline V gene sequence: CDR1 KGHSH, CDR2 LQKENI. The CDR3 loop reads CASSPGAGTQQFF. CDR3 DNA sequence: TGTGCCAGCTCACCAGGCGCCGGGACTCAGCAGTTCTTC.

V usage is TRBV6-1 and J usage is TRBJ1-2; no firm D call. Trimming stripped 4 bases from V and 4 bases from J, with 28 bases between. CDR1 MNHNS and CDR2 SASEGT come from the germline V gene. The CDR3 is made up of 19 amino acids. Here the CDR3 reads CASSVRAGWESRGGYGYTF. In nucleotides, the CDR3 is TGTGCCAGCAGTGTGCGGGCAGGATGGGAGAGTCGGGGAGGCTATGGCTACACCTTC.

This rearrangement joins TRBV20-1 to TRBJ1-6, with unresolved D. The V end was cut by 4 bases, the J end by 0 bases, with 16 bases between. CDR3 length equals 17 residues. Germline CDR1 DFQATT, CDR2 SNEGSKA (reference sequence). The CDR3 sequence: CSAKPVTAYSYNSPLHF. The CDR3 nucleotides are TGCAGTGCTAAACCCGTGACTGCTTACTCCTATAATTCACCCCTCCACTTT.

J is TRBJ2-7 and V is TRBV7-2; TRBD2 aligns across 9 bases. Germline trimming cut 4 bases from V and 6 bases from J; bases unmatched to any gene: 10. This CDR3 comprises 15 residues. Germline values: CDR1 SGHTA, CDR2 FQGNSA. The CDR3 reads CASSSVGGRASEQYF. CDR3 nucleotides: TGTGCCAGCAGCTCCGTTGGCGGGAGGGCTTCCGAGCAGTACTTC.

The V gene is TRBV6-2 or TRBV6-3, the J gene TRBJ2-7, with 10 bases that match TRBD1. The germline V gene encodes CDR1 MNHEY and CDR2 SVGEGT. The J segment lost 2 bases and the V segment lost 7 bases, leaving 11 bases of the junction unmatched. The CDR3 contains 16 residues. DNA for the CDR3: TGTGCCAGCACCAAACGCTCCGGGACAGGGGCCTACGAGCAGTACTTC. Amino acid sequence: CASTKRSGTGAYEQYF.

The table lists this clonotype with a few counts. The chain links TRBV7-9 to TRBJ1-3; 7 bases are a match to TRBD1. V lost 3 bases, J lost 0 bases, and 8 bases stayed unmatched. Germline CDR1 reads SEHNR; CDR2 reads FQNEAQ (reference sequence). The CDR3 has 17 residues. The CDR3 here is CASSFRDRLISGNTIYF. In nucleotides, the CDR3 is TGTGCCAGCAGCTTTCGGGACAGACTGATCTCTGGAAACACCATATATTTT.

This clonotype was counted ten times or more. This sequence joins TRBV5-5 and TRBJ2-7, with 8 bases that match TRBD2. The CDR3 sequence is 13 residues long. Germline CDR1 and CDR2: SGHKS and YYEKEE (reference sequence). The J segment lost 3 bases and the V segment lost 1 base, leaving 0 bases of the junction unmatched. Here the CDR3 reads CASSLSGGYEQYF. The CDR3 DNA reads TGTGCCAGCAGCTTGAGCGGGGGCTACGAGCAGTACTTC.

This clonotype was counted a few times. The J gene is TRBJ2-1, the V gene TRBV10-3, with D tentatively TRBD2 (6 bases). The CDR3 is 15 amino acids. Trimming removed 3 bases from V and 2 bases from J, with 11 bases in between. Germline CDR1 is ENHRY and CDR2 is SYGVKD. The DNA of the CDR3 is TGTGCCATCAGTGAAAGACTAGATACCTACAATGAGCAGTTCTTC. It yields the protein CAISERLDTYNEQFF.

This rearrangement joins TRBV7-3 to TRBJ2-7; D possibly corresponds to TRBD2 (5 bases). The CDR3 loop spans 13 amino acids. Germline V gene data show CDR1 as SGHTA and CDR2 as FQGTGA. The V and J ends lost 5 bases and 7 bases respectively, with 15 bases between them. The CDR3 spells CASSREASGEQYF. CDR3 sequence (DNA): TGTGCCAGCAGCCGGGAAGCCTCGGGGGAGCAGTACTTC.

Regarding this clonotype: A read error may be the cause here, since a much bigger clone is one base away. The rearrangement links TRBV7-9 to TRBJ1-2, with a weak D call TRBD1 (6 bases). Germline CDR1 is SEHNR and CDR2 is FQNEAQ (reference sequence). This CDR3 contains 12 residues. CDR3 loop: CAGSLTGYGYTF. The CDR3 nucleotides are TGTGCCGGCAGTTTGACAGGATATGGCTACACCTTC. The variable domain in full, with the rest retrieved from reference TRBV7-9 and TRBJ1-2, is DTGVSQNPRHKITKRGQNVTFRCDPISEHNRLYWYRQTLGQGPEFLTYFQNEAQLEKSRLLSDRFSAERPKGSFSTLEIQRTEQGDSAMYLCAGSLTGYGYTFGSGTRLTVV.

This clonotype was counted a few times. The rearrangement joins TRBV28 to TRBJ1-6; TRBD1 might be the D (5 bases). Trimming removed 3 bases from V and 10 bases from J, with 19 bases in between. There are 16 residues in the CDR3. The V gene's germline CDR1 is MDHEN and CDR2 SYDVKM. CDR3 coding DNA: TGTGCCAGCAGTTTGTTCCAGGGTACGGAAGGATCACCCCTCCACTTT. Translation gives CASSLFQGTEGSPLHF.

J is TRBJ1-2 and V is TRBV20-1; D not certain. This CDR3 is built from 20 residues. Trimming removed 8 bases from V and 4 bases from J, with 38 bases in between. Germline V gene sequence: CDR1 DFQATT, CDR2 SNEGSKA (reference sequence). CDR3: CSSLAPATNPRTGQGYGYTF. The CDR3 DNA follows: TGCAGTTCCCTAGCCCCTGCCACTAACCCCAGAACCGGGCAAGGCTATGGCTACACCTTC.

The chain uses TRBV7-2 and TRBJ2-7; TRBD2 aligns across 7 bases. The DNA end favors TRBJ2-5, so the J call may be wrong. Germline CDR1 reads SGHTA; CDR2 reads FQGNSA. The CDR3 is made up of 16 amino acids. The CDR3 sequence: CASSLVPGGLGETQYF. CDR3 nucleotide sequence: TGTGCCAGCAGCTTAGTTCCGGGAGGCCTTGGTGAGACCCAGTACTTC.

The rearrangement links TRBV29-1 to TRBJ2-2; 7 nucleotides align to TRBD1. The length of the CDR3 is 16 residues. Germline V lookup: CDR1 SQVTM, CDR2 ANQGSEA. J gave up 4 bases and V 4 bases, and 12 bases lay outside the gene matches. CDR3 DNA: TGCAGCGTTGTCGACCCACCGGGACAGTCCACCGGGGAGCTGTTTTTT. Its translation: CSVVDPPGQSTGELFF.

This clonotype occurred many times. The V call is TRBV6-5, the J call TRBJ2-2; D gene unclear. Trimming took off 1 base at V and 0 bases at J, with 6 bases between the two ends. Germline CDR1 reads MNHEY; CDR2 reads SVGAGI. The CDR3 is 15 residues long. CDR3 DNA: TGTGCCAGCAGTTACTTTGCGGCGAACACCGGGGAGCTGTTTTTT. It yields the protein CASSYFAANTGELFF.

This clonotype showed up just once. For the CDR3, the DNA is TGTGCCAGCAGTTCAGGACAGTCTCCCGGCTACGAGCAGTACTTC. It is translated as CASSSGQSPGYEQYF. The gene calls are TRBV6-2 or TRBV6-3 and TRBJ2-7, with TRBD1 as a possible D gene (6 bases). CDR3 length: 15 amino acids. V shed 4 bases and J shed 3 bases, with 16 bases lying between them. The V gene's germline CDR1 is MNHEY and CDR2 SVGEGT.

The chain joins TRBV11-1 to TRBJ2-1; D assignment may be TRBD1 or TRBD2 (5 bases each). V gave up 4 bases and J gave up 3 bases, with 10 bases separating them. The CDR3 runs 14 residues. Germline lookup yields CDR1 SGHAT and CDR2 FQDESV (reference sequence). In DNA, the CDR3 is TGTGCCAGCAGCTCCGGGGACGTCTACAATGAGCAGTTCTTC. It encodes CASSSGDVYNEQFF.

At least ten counts were recorded for this clonotype. The chain uses TRBV6-6 and TRBJ1-1; the D is unclear. Trimming stripped 2 bases from V and 4 bases from J, with 8 bases between. CDR3 length: 13 residues. Germline assignment: CDR1 MNHNY and CDR2 SVGAGI (reference sequence). The DNA of the CDR3 is TGTGCCAGCAGTTACAGGGTCGGCACTGAAGCTTTCTTT. Its protein product is CASSYRVGTEAFF.